This T cell receptor (beta chain) was documented in a study of technical replicates of blood from several donors. TCRdb's copy holds only in-frame clones and misses some; the assay was immunoSEQ multiplex PCR. Of tens of thousands of clones in the sample, about 93% are singletons; the top ten hold over 0.35%. V shed 2 bases and J 7 bases; nucleotides not matched to a gene: 7. The CDR3 extends over 14 amino acids. Germline CDR1 and CDR2: MNHEY and SVGAGI. Sample: T cells isolated from PBMCs. The chain uses TRBV6-5 and TRBJ2-7; 8 positions match TRBD2. The sequence was obtained from a human donor in good health. CDR3 sequence (DNA): TGTGCCAGCAGTTACCGGACGGGAGGGTTAGAGCAGTACTTC. Its protein is CASSYRTGGLEQYF.